The present T cell receptor (beta chain) was sequenced within a study of control samples from healthy donors and cancer patients. This clone has more than one count but fewer than ten. This CDR3 comprises 15 residues. Germline V CDR1 and CDR2: SEHNR, FQNEAQ (reference sequence). V shed 2 bases and J 1 base; nucleotides not matched to a gene: 3. Libraries were prepared by immunoSEQ multiplex PCR; TCRdb keeps only in-frame clonotypes and omits some of them. The sample holds 50,000 to 75,000 clones, 65% to 90% seen once. The sample comprised blood. V and J are TRBV7-9 and TRBJ1-1; TRBD1 agrees at 8 bases. This TCR came from a man between 35 and 55 years old in good health. The CDR3 sequence is CASSLYGQGNTEAFF. In DNA, the CDR3 is TGTGCCAGCAGCTTATACGGACAGGGGAACACTGAAGCTTTCTTT.